The clone carrying this TCR beta chain showed up many times. Antigen specificity is unknown. J gave up 8 bases and V 6 bases, and 8 bases lay outside the gene matches. This CDR3 spans 13 amino acids. Germline V gene data show CDR1 as SQVTM and CDR2 as ANQGSEA. This sample stems from a study of breast tumors, draining lymph nodes, adjacent tissues. Study findings and constraints: Tumor TCR diversity was below lymph nodes but above nontumor tissue. The lymph node origin of tumor T cells was framed as consistent with a hypothesis, not demonstrated. Luminal-like breast cancer showed significantly greater tumor-nontumor repertoire similarity than basal-like breast cancer did.

TCRdb used MiXCR to reprocess the multiplex PCR reads, holding one entry per CDR3 protein. The table has 200,000 to 300,000 distinct CDR3 sequences, roughly 30% seen once. Samples came from axillary lymph nodes draining the breast cancer. Sequences were obtained from axillary lymph node tissue. This chain uses TRBV29-1 with TRBJ2-7; 12 bases map to TRBD2. The source of this sequence is a female donor with breast cancer. Some clones in this sample may be carry-over from other donors' samples. The CDR3 DNA reads as TGCAGCGTGCGGACTAGCGGGATACCCCAGCAGTACTTC. Amino acid sequence: CSVRTSGIPQQYF.